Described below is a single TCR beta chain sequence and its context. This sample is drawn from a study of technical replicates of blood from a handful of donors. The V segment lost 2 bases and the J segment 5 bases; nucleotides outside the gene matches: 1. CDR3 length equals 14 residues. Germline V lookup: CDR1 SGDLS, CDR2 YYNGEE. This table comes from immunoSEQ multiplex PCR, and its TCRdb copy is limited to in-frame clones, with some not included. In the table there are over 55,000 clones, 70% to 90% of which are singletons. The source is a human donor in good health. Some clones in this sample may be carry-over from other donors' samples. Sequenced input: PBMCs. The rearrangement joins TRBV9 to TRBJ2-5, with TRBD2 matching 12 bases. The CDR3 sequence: CASSVTSGSETQYF. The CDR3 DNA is TGTGCCAGCAGCGTGACTAGCGGGAGTGAGACCCAGTACTTC. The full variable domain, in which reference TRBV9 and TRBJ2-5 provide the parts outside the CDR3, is DSGVTQTPKHLITATGQRVTLRCSPRSGDLSVYWYQQSLDQGLQFLIQYYNGEERAKGNILERFSAQQFPDLHSELNLSSLELGDSALYFCASSVTSGSETQYFGPGTRLLVL.